This T cell receptor (beta chain) came from a study of blood T cell repertoires in COVID-19. Whole-study context: The United States, Italy and Spain were the sources of the acute and convalescent COVID-19 samples. T cells, B-cell-depleted T cells, or PBMCs supplied cDNA or gDNA.

Per the original data handling: Estimation of nucleated cell counts was performed using reference gene primer amplification. Profiled with immunoSEQ multiplex PCR; TCRdb holds only in-frame clones, not every one. The V and J calls and clone size were taken over from that table, and D and trimming were inferred from the DNA. In the table there are about 120,000 clones, about four fifths of which are singletons. The sample taken for sequencing was peripheral blood. The source of this sequence is a man aged 60 to 69 with active or convalescent COVID-19.

The CDR3 bases are TGCGCCAGCAGTCTCAGGGAGGGCGACAATCAGCCCCAGCATTTT. Amino acid sequence: CASSLREGDNQPQHF. The gene calls are TRBV4-1 and TRBJ1-5; maybe TRBD1 (5 bases). The CDR3 spans 15 residues. CDR1 and CDR2 from the germline V gene are MGHRA and YSYEKL. Trimming removed 6 bases at V and 3 bases at J, with 15 bases between.